This record concerns one TCR beta chain sequence. Trimming pared 6 bases from V and 5 bases from J, leaving 13 bases between. This CDR3 is 13 amino acids long. Germline V gives CDR1 LNHDA, CDR2 SQIVND (reference sequence). The table came from immunoSEQ multiplex PCR; TCRdb's copy has only in-frame clones and leaves some out. The sample has 2 million to 2.5 million clones; 80% to 95% are singletons. This specimen belongs to a study of shared clonotypes between healthy human individuals. Sequenced material: naive CD4+ T cells from PBMCs. Subset noted: CD45RA+ positively selected. This sequence joins TRBV19 and TRBJ1-2; no clear D. The TCR comes from a man between 18 and 35 years old in good health. Some clones in this sample may be carry-over from other donors' samples. CDR3 in DNA: TGTGCCAGTAGCCCCAATTTTGGGTATGGCTACACCTTC. Translated: CASSPNFGYGYTF.